This TCR beta chain came from a study of blood T cell repertoires in COVID-19. The study assigned cohorts using participant-reported clinical history. Losses at the gene ends were 2 bases for V and 4 bases for J; bases not matched to a gene: 5. Germline V gene sequence: CDR1 MNHEY, CDR2 SVGAGI. The CDR3 totals 14 residues. The assay was immunoSEQ multiplex PCR, and TCRdb's table has in-frame clones only and misses some. The sample contains 350,000 to 450,000 clones, over 75% of which appear only once. The chain recombines TRBV6-5 with TRBJ2-7; 7 bases map to TRBD2. Sequenced sample: PBMCs or T cells enriched from blood (not recorded which). The sequence was collected from a man aged 40-50 years in a cohort exposed to, infected with or recovered from COVID-19 (not recorded which). DNA for the CDR3: TGTGCCAGCAGTTACATAGAGGGAGGGTACGAGCAGTACTTC. This gives the protein CASSYIEGGYEQYF.